The 14 T cell receptor beta chains below all came from one sample that was sequenced in a study of blood T cell repertoires in COVID-19. The repertoire was sequenced with immunoSEQ multiplex PCR; TCRdb's copy has only in-frame clones and lacks some. Of under 100,000 clones listed, more than 75% were seen once; the top ten hold 15% to 20%. Material for sequencing was peripheral blood. These receptor sequences come from a human donor in a cohort sampled during active COVID-19.

This clone is a singleton in its sample. J is TRBJ2-7 and V is TRBV6-2 or TRBV6-3; TRBD2 might be the D (5 bases). The V gene lost 4 bases and the J gene lost 5 bases, with 12 bases spanning the gap. CDR1 and CDR2 (germline): MNHEY, SVGEGT. The CDR3 totals 13 residues. CDR3 region: CASSSILGNEQYF. The CDR3 region has the DNA TGTGCCAGCAGTTCGATTCTCGGGAACGAGCAGTACTTC.

The CDR3 protein is CAWEYGQGENGELFF. The DNA of the CDR3 is TGTGCCTGGGAATACGGACAGGGTGAGAACGGGGAGCTGTTTTTT. The V gene is TRBV30, the J gene TRBJ2-2; 8 nucleotides align to TRBD1. Germline CDR1 is GTSNPN and CDR2 is SVGIG (reference sequence). This CDR3 region has 15 residues. J was trimmed by 7 bases and V by 5 bases; bases with no gene match: 12. The whole variable domain, filled in from reference TRBV30 and TRBJ2-2, reads SQTIHQWPATLVQPVGSPLSLECTVEGTSNPNLYWYRQAAGRGLQLLFYSVGIGQISSEVPQNLSASRPQDRQFILSSKKLLLSDSGFYLCAWEYGQGENGELFFGEGSRLTVL.

CDR3 sequence: CASSLSPGTEAFF. CDR3 sequence (DNA): TGTGCCAGCAGTTTAAGCCCAGGGACTGAAGCTTTCTTT. The chain employs TRBV12-3 or TRBV12-4 and TRBJ1-1, with D possibly TRBD1 on 5 matching bases. Trimming removed 2 bases at V and 5 bases at J, with 9 bases between. CDR3 size: 13 residues.

The V and J genes are TRBV12-3 or TRBV12-4 and TRBJ1-5; a weak D match, TRBD1 (5 bases). V gave up 4 bases and J gave up 1 base, with 5 bases separating them. The CDR3 covers 13 residues. As DNA, the CDR3 is TGTGCCAGCAGTTCAGGGAGCAATCAGCCCCAGCATTTT. Amino acids: CASSSGSNQPQHF.

This sequence joins TRBV5-6 and TRBJ1-2; TRBD1 might be the D (6 bases). This CDR3 is 13 amino acids long. CDR1 is SGHDT and CDR2 is YYEEEE in the germline V gene. Trimming cost V 5 bases and J 7 bases, with 15 bases left between them. CDR3 DNA: TGTGCCAGCAGTCCTCCAGGGGCGGTTGGCTACACCTTC. Translating it yields CASSPPGAVGYTF.

The chain employs TRBV19 and TRBJ2-5; 8 nucleotides match TRBD2. Trimming removed 7 bases from V and 5 bases from J; junction bases left unmatched: 15. CDR3 length equals 16 residues. Per germline, CDR1 LNHDA and CDR2 SQIVND (reference sequence). Written as DNA, the CDR3 is TGTGCCAGTACCAATCAAGGCACGGGGGGGCAGGAGACCCAGTACTTC. Translation: CASTNQGTGGQETQYF.

This chain connects TRBV4-3 to TRBJ2-7; D may be TRBD2 (6 bases). The V end lost 4 bases, the J end lost 2 bases, and 15 bases lay between the germline ends. Germline V gene data show CDR1 as LGHNA and CDR2 as YSLEER. The CDR3 has 15 amino acids. The CDR3 DNA is TGCGCCAGCAGCCCCGGCCGGGACTTACCCTACGAGCAGTACTTC. Protein: CASSPGRDLPYEQYF.

The chain has TRBV28 and TRBJ2-5; 7 bases line up with TRBD2. V was clipped by 6 bases and J by 4 bases; unmatched bases: 8. The germline V gene encodes CDR1 MDHEN and CDR2 SYDVKM. This CDR3 spans 14 amino acids. CDR3 DNA sequence: TGTGCCAGCAGGCCCAGGGACTACCTAGAGACCCAGTACTTC. Its protein product is CASRPRDYLETQYF.

This clone was seen more than once but under ten times. This sequence joins TRBV6-5 and TRBJ2-4, with TRBD1 as a possible D gene (6 bases). Trimming cost V 2 bases and J 13 bases, with 21 bases left between them. CDR3 length: 15 amino acids. Germline V gene data show CDR1 as MNHEY and CDR2 as SVGAGI. The CDR3 loop reads CASSYTLRQALHQYF. DNA for the CDR3: TGTGCCAGCAGTTACACCCTAAGACAGGCCCTACACCAGTACTTC.

The chain is built from TRBV3-1 (or the pseudogene TRBV3-2) and TRBJ1-4, with D possibly TRBD1 on 5 matching bases. There are 13 residues in the CDR3. Germline lookup yields CDR1 LGHDT and CDR2 YNNKEL (reference sequence). The V and J ends lost 4 bases and 7 bases respectively, with 10 bases between them. The CDR3 DNA sequence: TGTGCCAGCAGCCGTGGGGGGAGTGAAAAACTGTTTTTT. This codes for CASSRGGSEKLFF.

The chain employs TRBV11-1 and TRBJ2-1; 11 positions agree with TRBD2. V was pared by 3 bases and J by 9 bases, with 10 bases of the junction left unmatched. Germline CDR1 is SGHAT and CDR2 is FQDESV (reference sequence). There are 16 residues in the CDR3. The CDR3 protein is CASSFGFSGGATEQFF. Written as DNA, the CDR3 is TGTGCCAGCAGCTTTGGATTTAGCGGGGGGGCGACTGAGCAGTTCTTC.

V usage is TRBV18 and J usage is TRBJ1-2; no definite D call. V dropped 6 bases and J dropped 6 bases, with 26 bases sitting between them. Per germline, CDR1 KGHSH and CDR2 LQKENI. CDR3 length equals 17 residues. DNA for the CDR3: TGTGCCAGCTCGACCAGTGAAAAAGGGAGCCCGAGCAATGGCTACACCTTC. Its protein product is CASSTSEKGSPSNGYTF.

The V gene is TRBV29-1, the J gene TRBJ2-1, with D possibly TRBD1 on 5 matching bases. The CDR3 length is 11 residues. Germline CDR1 reads SQVTM; CDR2 reads ANQGSEA. V was shortened by 6 bases and J by 3 bases, with 6 bases between the two germline ends. CDR3 coding DNA: TGCAGCGTGACAGACTACAATGAGCAGTTCTTC. This gives the protein CSVTDYNEQFF.

V and J are TRBV2 and TRBJ1-1, with TRBD1 matching 8 bases. Germline V gene data show CDR1 as SNHLY and CDR2 as FYNNEI. V lost 7 bases and J lost 3; bases outside the gene matches: 7. This CDR3 contains 14 residues. In DNA form, the CDR3 reads TGTGCCAGCAAAAAACAGGGGGGGGACACTGAAGCTTTCTTT. It yields the protein CASKKQGGDTEAFF.